This passage covers 25 T cell receptor beta chains from one sample sequenced in a study of T cells in Graves' hyperthyroidism and ophthalmopathy (dated by TCRdb to between 2018 and 2021). Library preparation was by multiplex PCR. Instrument on record: Illumina HiSeq 2000. Amplification of TCR beta CDR3 regions was carried out from RNA transcripts. The TCR CDR3 was subjected to a first round of RT-PCR using the HTBI primer set and the Qiagen OneStep RT-PCR kit. TCRdb handled the public reads itself, with Q25 trimming in fastp and clone calling in MiXCR, and kept productive beta chains. Rows merge per CDR3 protein into single entries with the most common DNA and genes. The sample table shows approximately 370,000 distinct CDR3 sequences, and about 18% are seen once. The ten most abundant clones make up around a third of the sample. The specimen sequenced was blood. All receptors derive from a woman between 25 and 40 years old with Graves' hyperthyroidism that later progressed to Graves' ophthalmopathy.

At least ten counts were recorded for this clonotype. V is TRBV20-1 and J is TRBJ2-1; 7 bases align to TRBD2. The length of the CDR3 is 14 residues. The V gene end was trimmed by 6 bases and the J gene end by 3 bases; junction bases not matched to a gene: 8. CDR1 is DFQATT and CDR2 is SNEGSKA in the germline V gene (reference sequence). CDR3 region: CSAQAGNFYNEQFF. CDR3 bases: TGCAGTGCCCAAGCGGGGAATTTCTACAATGAGCAGTTCTTC.

This clonotype was seen ten or more times. The chain couples TRBV6-1 to TRBJ2-7; tentatively, D is TRBD1 (5 bases). V shed 0 bases and J shed 3 bases, with 18 bases lying between them. CDR3 length: 17 residues. Germline CDR1 MNHNS, CDR2 SASEGT. The CDR3 nucleotides read TGTGCCAGCAGTGAAGCATCAGGGAATAGGTTTGACTACGAGCAGTACTTC. Encoded protein: CASSEASGNRFDYEQYF.

This clonotype was counted ten times or more. This chain joins TRBV19 and TRBJ2-2; TRBD1 matches 7 bases. V lost 4 bases, J lost 1 base, and 9 bases stayed unmatched. In germline, CDR1 is LNHDA, CDR2 SQIVND (reference sequence). This CDR3 contains 17 residues. The CDR3 region is CASSTSTGIKNTGELFF. Written as DNA, the CDR3 is TGTGCCAGTAGTACCTCGACAGGGATAAAGAACACCGGGGAGCTGTTTTTT.

The V and J genes are TRBV2 and TRBJ2-2; no definite D call. Germline assignment: CDR1 SNHLY and CDR2 FYNNEI. Trimming pared 4 bases from V and 6 bases from J, leaving 15 bases between. The CDR3 extends over 15 amino acids. CDR3 nucleotides: TGTGCCAGCAGTGGACAAACGGTTGGGTCCGGGGAGCTGTTTTTT. Its protein product is CASSGQTVGSGELFF.

The V call is TRBV6-1, the J call TRBJ2-7; 8 bases align to TRBD2. This CDR3 is 16 amino acids long. Germline V gene lookup returns CDR1 MNHNS and CDR2 SASEGT. V lost 5 bases, J lost 0 bases, and 9 bases stayed unmatched. The CDR3 protein is CASSSGAGDISYEQYF. The CDR3 DNA is TGTGCCAGCAGTTCAGGAGCGGGAGATATCTCCTACGAGCAGTACTTC.

This clonotype was observed a handful of times. CDR3 nucleotide sequence: TGTGCCAGCAGCCAAGTGGGCGGGGGGACTGAGCAGTTCTTC. This sequence encodes CASSQVGGGTEQFF. The V gene is TRBV4-2, the J gene TRBJ2-1; 8 bases align to TRBD2. V trimming: 1 base; J trimming: 9 bases; junction bases outside the gene matches: 5. The germline gives CDR1 LGHNA, CDR2 YNFKEQ. CDR3 length: 14 residues.

This clonotype was picked up many times. The chain employs TRBV29-1 and TRBJ2-5; possible D gene TRBD1, 5 bases. The V gene lost 3 bases and the J gene lost 1 base, with 9 bases spanning the gap. This CDR3 contains 13 residues. The germline gives CDR1 SQVTM, CDR2 ANQGSEA. CDR3 sequence: CSVETTVQETQYF. The CDR3 region has the DNA TGCAGCGTTGAGACGACAGTCCAAGAGACCCAGTACTTC.

The CDR3 DNA sequence: TGTGCCAGCAGTTTGGAATCCGGGGTCCCGCTCCCCTACGAGCAGTACTTC. It codes for CASSLESGVPLPYEQYF. This chain connects TRBV28 to TRBJ2-7, with a weak D call TRBD2 (5 bases). The CDR3 has 17 amino acids. Germline V lookup: CDR1 MDHEN, CDR2 SYDVKM. With 3 bases removed from V and 2 bases from J, the gap between germline ends came to 20 bases.

This clonotype was seen repeatedly, ten times or more. The chain is built from TRBV5-1 and TRBJ2-1, with 8 bases identical to TRBD1. The CDR3 is made up of 13 amino acids. V gave up 3 bases and J gave up 15 bases; unmatched junction bases: 11. Germline V gene lookup returns CDR1 SGHRS and CDR2 YFSETQ. CDR3 DNA: TGCGCCAGCAGCTGGGAGGACAGGGATCTTCGGTTCTTC. The encoded protein is CASSWEDRDLRFF.

This clonotype has a count of ten or more. The rearrangement links TRBV30 to TRBJ1-1, with a possible D match to TRBD1 (6 bases). Germline values: CDR1 GTSNPN, CDR2 SVGIG (reference sequence). V shed 0 bases and J shed 3 bases, with 14 bases lying between them. CDR3 size: 15 residues. CDR3 sequence: CAWSVRRGADTEAFF. Written as DNA, the CDR3 is TGTGCCTGGAGTGTTCGTAGGGGGGCAGACACTGAAGCTTTCTTT.

This chain uses TRBV9 with TRBJ2-3, with 7 nucleotides matching TRBD1. Trimming removed 2 bases from V and 2 bases from J; junction bases left unmatched: 8. This CDR3 has 16 amino acids. Germline values: CDR1 SGDLS, CDR2 YYNGEE. The DNA for the CDR3 is TGTGCCAGCAGCGTTACCGGGACAGACTTCACAGATACGCAGTATTTT. Translation: CASSVTGTDFTDTQYF.

This clonotype was counted at least ten times. The chain recombines TRBV29-1 with TRBJ2-7, with D perhaps matching TRBD1 (6 bases). Germline V CDR1 and CDR2: SQVTM, ANQGSEA. V was trimmed by 6 bases and J by 7 bases, leaving 19 bases between them. There are 13 residues in the CDR3. CDR3 coding DNA: TGCAGCGTGGCAAGGACAGTTCTCGGGGAGCAGTACTTC. It yields the protein CSVARTVLGEQYF.

The V call is TRBV11-3, the J call TRBJ2-1; D might be TRBD2 (5 bases). In germline, CDR1 is SGHNT, CDR2 YENEEA. The V end lost 5 bases, the J end lost 8 bases, and 19 bases lay between the germline ends. CDR3 length: 15 residues. CDR3 protein: CASSPESSRGHEQFF. The CDR3 DNA reads TGTGCCAGCAGCCCCGAAAGCTCGCGAGGGCATGAGCAGTTCTTC.

The sample holds a few counts of this clonotype. This sequence joins TRBV27 and TRBJ1-4, with D unclear. The germline V gene encodes CDR1 MNHEY and CDR2 SMNVEV (reference sequence). The CDR3 is 15 residues long. The V end was cut by 0 bases, the J end by 5 bases, with 10 bases between. The DNA for the CDR3 is TGTGCCAGCAGTTTATCGCGAGCACGGAATGAAAAACTGTTTTTT. Protein: CASSLSRARNEKLFF.

This clonotype was found many times. The chain employs TRBV28 and TRBJ2-7; the D gene is possibly TRBD1 (5 bases). Germline V gene sequence: CDR1 MDHEN, CDR2 SYDVKM. The CDR3 is 14 residues long. With 5 bases removed from V and 2 bases from J, the gap between germline ends came to 13 bases. The CDR3 DNA reads TGTGCCAGCAGTCAGCCAAGGGGTACCTACGAGCAGTACTTC. Its translation: CASSQPRGTYEQYF.

This clonotype was seen a few times. The genes are TRBV6-2 or TRBV6-3 and TRBJ1-4; weak D call: TRBD1 (5 bases). Germline CDR1 MNHEY, CDR2 SVGEGT. The CDR3 loop spans 14 amino acids. Trimming took off 6 bases at V and 5 bases at J, with 13 bases between the two ends. CDR3 sequence (DNA): TGTGCCAGCAGCCCCCGGGACTGGAATGAAAAACTGTTTTTT. Amino acid sequence: CASSPRDWNEKLFF.

Many counts were recorded for this clonotype. V gene TRBV5-1 combines with J gene TRBJ2-7; 12 nucleotides agree with TRBD2. CDR3 length: 16 amino acids. Per the germline V gene, CDR1 is SGHRS and CDR2 is YFSETQ. Trimming cost V 3 bases and J 1 base; bases outside gene matches: 5. The CDR3 DNA reads TGCGCCAGCAGCTCGTCTCTAGCGGGAGGGTCCTACGAGCAGTACTTC. This gives the protein CASSSSLAGGSYEQYF.

The CDR3 coding sequence is TGTGCCTGGAGTAGACGGTTTGGTCAGCCCCAGCATTTT. Residues: CAWSRRFGQPQHF. V is TRBV30 and J is TRBJ1-5; D is uncertain. Germline values: CDR1 GTSNPN, CDR2 SVGIG (reference sequence). The CDR3 loop spans 13 amino acids. The V gene lost 2 bases and the J gene lost 6 bases, with 11 bases spanning the gap.

The rearrangement joins TRBV7-2 to TRBJ2-1; D not certain. Trimming shortened V by 2 bases and J by 0 bases, and 11 bases separated the two germline ends. Germline V gives CDR1 SGHTA, CDR2 FQGNSA. The CDR3 runs 16 residues. The CDR3 DNA is TGTGCCAGCAGCTTAATGATGAGTCGCTCCTACAATGAGCAGTTCTTC. The encoded protein is CASSLMMSRSYNEQFF.

The chain combines TRBV6-1 with TRBJ1-2; D uncertain. CDR1 and CDR2 (germline): MNHNS, SASEGT. Between the trimmed V and J ends, which lost 1 base and 4 bases, there was a span of 10 bases. The CDR3 has 14 residues. The CDR3 DNA reads TGTGCCAGCAGTGAAGTTTGGACTGGCTATGGCTACACCTTC. Translation: CASSEVWTGYGYTF.

There are a few counts of this clonotype. J is TRBJ1-5 and V is TRBV19; D gene ambiguous. This CDR3 is 14 amino acids long. Germline values: CDR1 LNHDA, CDR2 SQIVND (reference sequence). Trimming left V 9 bases short and J 6 bases short, with 18 bases between. DNA for the CDR3: TGTGCCAGCGGCCCGAAGTATCTCCTTCAGCCCCAGCATTTT. Translation gives CASGPKYLLQPQHF.

This clonotype was recorded a few times. The V and J genes are TRBV15 and TRBJ2-5; 7 bases are shared with TRBD2. Looked up from germline, CDR1 is LNHNV and CDR2 is YYDKDF (reference sequence). This CDR3 spans 14 amino acids. With 4 bases clipped from V and 3 bases from J, the junction kept 5 bases outside the gene matches. CDR3 sequence reads: CATSIMGGEETQYF. The CDR3 bases are TGTGCCACCAGCATAATGGGGGGGGAAGAGACCCAGTACTTC.

This clonotype was counted only a few times. The gene calls are TRBV7-9 and TRBJ1-5; no clear D. With 5 bases removed from V and 6 bases from J, the gap between germline ends came to 8 bases. The CDR3 runs to 12 residues. Germline CDR1 SEHNR, CDR2 FQNEAQ (reference sequence). The CDR3 bases are TGTGCCAGCAGCCCCGGACCTCAGCCCCAGCATTTT. It encodes CASSPGPQPQHF.

This clonotype has a handful of counts. This chain joins TRBV3-1 and TRBJ1-5; 12 bases agree with TRBD1. Germline CDR1 reads LGHDT; CDR2 reads YNNKEL (reference sequence). Germline trimming cut 1 base from V and 5 bases from J; bases unmatched to any gene: 3. The CDR3 length is 16 residues. The CDR3 bases are TGTGCCAGCAGCCAAGGGGGGACAGGGGGCGATCAGCCCCAGCATTTT. It codes for CASSQGGTGGDQPQHF.

This clonotype was seen many times. This chain joins TRBV10-3 and TRBJ2-3, with D perhaps matching TRBD2 (5 bases). The CDR3 covers 14 residues. Trimming removed 3 bases at V and 0 bases at J, with 7 bases between. Germline lookup yields CDR1 ENHRY and CDR2 SYGVKD. In nucleotides, the CDR3 is TGTGCCATCAGTGAAAGGGAGAGCACAGATACGCAGTATTTT. Its protein is CAISERESTDTQYF.